This T cell receptor beta chain was profiled in a study of blood T cells in healthy people across ages. Notes on the study in general: Fewer expanded clones and more diversity marked long-lived versus aged donors. Those diversity estimates obtained from one million T cells were thought to be underestimates.

A second PCR of about 6 to 11 cycles used a sample-barcoded 5' primer and a J-beta primer mix. TCRdb reanalysed the 5' RACE reads using MiXCR and keeps one entry per CDR3 protein. The sample has roughly 1,500,000 distinct CDR3 sequences, 34% seen once; the top ten hold about 10%. This clonotype has just a few counts. Its antigen is unknown. Germline V lookup: CDR1 DFQATT, CDR2 SNEGSKA (reference sequence). The CDR3 runs to 16 residues. V lost 0 bases and J lost 2, with 14 bases in between. The sequence was obtained from a woman aged 25 to 39 in good health. This sequence joins TRBV20-1 and TRBJ2-1; the D is unclear. Sequenced: blood. CDR3 nucleotides: TGCAGTGCTAGAGATCTCCAGGCCGAAGCCTACAATGAGCAGTTCTTC. This encodes CSARDLQAEAYNEQFF.